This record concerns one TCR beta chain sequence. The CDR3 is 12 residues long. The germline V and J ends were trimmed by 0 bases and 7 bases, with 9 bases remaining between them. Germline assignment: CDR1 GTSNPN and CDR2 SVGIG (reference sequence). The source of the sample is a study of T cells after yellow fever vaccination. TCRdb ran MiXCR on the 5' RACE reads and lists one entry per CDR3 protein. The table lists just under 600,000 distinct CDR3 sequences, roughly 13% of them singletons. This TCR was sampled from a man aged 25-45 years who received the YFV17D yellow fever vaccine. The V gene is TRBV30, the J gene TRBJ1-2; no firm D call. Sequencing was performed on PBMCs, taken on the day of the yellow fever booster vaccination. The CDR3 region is CAWSVSALGYTF. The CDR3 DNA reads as TGTGCCTGGAGTGTATCAGCACTTGGCTACACCTTC.